In this sample, the clone carrying this TCR beta chain turned up a few times. Among the patients, none had received any treatment before thyroid surgery. This record comes from a study of metastatic and nonmetastatic thyroid tumors. The overall study: It was across blood and tumor or nodule tissue from malignant and benign thyroid patients that repertoires were compared.

Per the authors' pipeline: Built for papillary thyroid cancer, a distant-metastasis classifier drew on CDR3 differences across clinicopathological groups. TCRdb reassembled clones from the PCR reads with MiXCR. TCRdb, not the authors, supplied the V and J calls. This table has about 21,000 clones, approximately 26% appearing once. This CDR3 is built from 13 residues. Looked up from germline, CDR1 is SNHLY and CDR2 is FYNNEI. The V end lost 1 base, the J end lost 3 bases, and 7 bases lay between the germline ends. The material sequenced was blood. V usage is TRBV2 and J usage is TRBJ2-7; no clear D. The TCR was taken from a female donor with papillary thyroid cancer or a benign thyroid nodule (not recorded which). Some clones in this sample may be carry-over from other donors' samples. The CDR3 loop is CASSEGWGYEQYF. Written as DNA, the CDR3 is TGTGCCAGCAGTGAAGGGTGGGGCTACGAGCAGTACTTC.